Below are 21 T cell receptor beta chains sequenced from a single sample in a study of response to subunit inactivated influenza vaccine. TCRdb fed the RT-PCR reads into MiXCR, producing one record per CDR3 protein. This table holds about 570,000 distinct CDR3 sequences, around 11% found once. These data are also associated with another study on T cells expressing NK-cell markers. This second study says: As the method of synthesis, 5'RACE template switching with UMIs yielded TCR beta cDNA.

The sample here was PBMCs from blood, taken on the day of vaccination. The receptors stem from a man aged 45 to 65 who received an inactivated influenza vaccine.

This rearrangement joins TRBV30 to TRBJ2-7, with TRBD1 matching 7 bases. CDR3 length: 14 amino acids. Losses at the gene ends were 5 bases for V and 5 bases for J; bases not matched to a gene: 12. Germline V lookup: CDR1 GTSNPN, CDR2 SVGIG (reference sequence). The CDR3 sequence: CAWSQTGSNNEQYF. The CDR3 DNA is TGTGCCTGGTCACAGACAGGGAGTAACAACGAGCAGTACTTC.

The sample holds a few counts of this clonotype. The DNA for the CDR3 is TGCGCCAGCAGCTCGTTCCCGGGACAGGGACCCTACGAGCAGTACTTC. This encodes CASSSFPGQGPYEQYF. This chain links TRBV5-1 with TRBJ2-7, with 9 nucleotides matching TRBD1. Germline-derived CDR1 and CDR2 are SGHRS and YFSETQ. The CDR3 has 16 residues. The ends lost 3 bases at V and 2 bases at J; junction bases unmatched: 9.

This clonotype was observed a few times. The chain combines TRBV7-8 with TRBJ2-7; 9 bases line up with TRBD1. The junction had 9 bases not matched to a gene; V was cut back by 6 bases and J by 3 bases. The V gene's germline CDR1 is SGHVS and CDR2 FQNEAQ. The CDR3 contains 15 residues. DNA of the CDR3: TGTGCCAGCAGGAAAAGCGGGACAGGGAACTACGAGCAGTACTTC. It translates to CASRKSGTGNYEQYF.

This clonotype has more than one count but fewer than ten. The chain combines TRBV29-1 with TRBJ2-7, with D tentatively TRBD1 (5 bases). The CDR3 extends over 14 amino acids. Trimming took 4 bases from V and 3 from J, leaving 16 bases between them. The V gene's germline CDR1 is SQVTM and CDR2 ANQGSEA. CDR3: CSVGQGDTYYEQYF. In DNA, the CDR3 is TGCAGCGTTGGGCAGGGCGATACCTACTACGAGCAGTACTTC.

This clonotype has a handful of counts. The chain combines TRBV5-5 with TRBJ1-1, with D possibly TRBD1 on 5 matching bases. The CDR3 covers 15 residues. CDR1 SGHKS and CDR2 YYEKEE come from the germline V gene (reference sequence). The ends were cut back, 5 bases at V and 5 bases at J, with 19 bases in the middle. The CDR3 is CASREALGGFTEAFF. Here the CDR3 DNA reads TGTGCCAGCAGAGAAGCCCTTGGGGGTTTTACTGAAGCTTTCTTT. The entire variable domain, with the rest obtained from reference TRBV5-5 and TRBJ1-1, is as follows: DAGVTQSPTHLIKTRGQQVTLRCSPISGHKSVSWYQQVLGQGPQFIFQYYEKEERGRGNFPDRFSARQFPNYSSELNVNALLLGDSALYLCASREALGGFTEAFFGQGTRLTVV.

In its sample, this clonotype was seen a few times. The chain combines TRBV28 with TRBJ2-7, with 13 bases identical to TRBD2. Germline CDR1 MDHEN, CDR2 SYDVKM. V lost 6 bases and J lost 4; bases outside the gene matches: 3. This CDR3 contains 14 residues. CDR3 residues: CASRGLAGVYEQYF. DNA of the CDR3: TGTGCCAGCAGAGGACTAGCGGGAGTGTACGAGCAGTACTTC.

In its sample, this clonotype was seen a few times. The rearrangement links TRBV24-1 to TRBJ2-3; 7 nucleotides match TRBD2. There are 15 residues in the CDR3. Germline V CDR1 and CDR2: KGHDR, SFDVKD. V dropped 2 bases and J dropped 6; count of bases not matched to a gene: 7. CDR3 nucleotide sequence: TGTGCCACCAGTGATTCGGCGGGAGTGTATGATACGCAGTATTTT. Translation gives CATSDSAGVYDTQYF.

This clonotype was recorded a few times. The chain joins TRBV20-1 to TRBJ2-1, with a tentative D call TRBD2 (5 bases). V lost 3 bases to trimming and J lost 9 bases, with 9 bases between them. This CDR3 has 11 residues. Germline V gives CDR1 DFQATT, CDR2 SNEGSKA (reference sequence). The CDR3 loop reads CSARDLGEQFF. Here the CDR3 DNA reads TGCAGTGCTAGGGACTTGGGTGAGCAGTTCTTC.

This clonotype occurred a few times. This chain connects TRBV7-6 to TRBJ2-5; 8 bases line up with TRBD2. The CDR3 consists of 16 residues. Germline V gene sequence: CDR1 SGHVS, CDR2 FNYEAQ. V was clipped by 5 bases and J by 2 bases; unmatched bases: 10. In nucleotides, the CDR3 is TGTGCCAGCAGCCCCCGCGGAGCGGGGGAGCAAGAGACCCAGTACTTC. Protein: CASSPRGAGEQETQYF.

This clonotype has just a few counts. V gene TRBV2 combines with J gene TRBJ2-2; 8 bases match TRBD2. V was pared by 6 bases and J by 2 bases, with 5 bases of the junction left unmatched. The germline CDR1 and CDR2 sequences are SNHLY and FYNNEI. The CDR3 has 15 amino acids. Here the CDR3 DNA reads TGTGCCAGCAGGTTTAGCGGGATCAACACCGGGGAGCTGTTTTTT. Protein product: CASRFSGINTGELFF.

This chain connects TRBV3-1 to TRBJ2-1; TRBD2 is a possible D gene (5 bases). Trimming removed 4 bases at V and 4 bases at J, with 17 bases between. There are 16 residues in the CDR3. Germline CDR1 is LGHDT and CDR2 is YNNKEL (reference sequence). The CDR3 sequence: CASSPPGGSTYNEQFF. The CDR3 DNA reads TGTGCCAGCAGCCCGCCGGGTGGGAGTACTTACAATGAGCAGTTCTTC.

This clonotype was observed many times. This chain uses TRBV5-1 with TRBJ2-5, with 9 nucleotides matching TRBD1. The germline V gene has CDR1 SGHRS and CDR2 YFSETQ. This CDR3 contains 15 residues. V lost 7 bases, J lost 5 bases, and 12 bases stayed unmatched. The DNA for the CDR3 is TGCGCCAGCGCCTTTACAGGGGGCGTGGGGGAGACCCAGTACTTC. This gives the protein CASAFTGGVGETQYF. The full variable domain, in which reference TRBV5-1 and TRBJ2-5 provide the parts outside the CDR3, is KAGVTQTPRYLIKTRGQQVTLSCSPISGHRSVSWYQQTPGQGLQFLFEYFSETQRNKGNFPGRFSGRQFSNSRSEMNVSTLELGDSALYLCASAFTGGVGETQYFGPGTRLLVL.

This clonotype was recorded a few times. V usage is TRBV6-2 or TRBV6-3 and J usage is TRBJ2-1, with D hard to call. This CDR3 spans 11 amino acids. Looked up from germline, CDR1 is MNHEY and CDR2 is SVGEGT. Between the trimmed V and J ends, which lost 6 bases and 8 bases, there was a span of 8 bases. The CDR3 spells CASRKRDEQFF. CDR3 sequence (DNA): TGTGCCAGCAGGAAACGGGATGAGCAGTTCTTC.

This clonotype was picked up many times. This chain joins TRBV5-1 and TRBJ2-5; D might be TRBD1 (5 bases). The V end was cut by 4 bases, the J end by 0 bases, with 16 bases between. Germline V gene data show CDR1 as SGHRS and CDR2 as YFSETQ. This CDR3 is 16 amino acids long. CDR3 sequence reads: CASSRVQDSYQETQYF. The CDR3 DNA reads as TGCGCCAGCAGCCGGGTACAGGATTCGTACCAAGAGACCCAGTACTTC.

The chain recombines TRBV18 with TRBJ2-3; no reliable D call. Germline loops: CDR1 KGHSH, CDR2 LQKENI. The germline V and J ends were trimmed by 0 bases and 4 bases, with 5 bases remaining between them. The CDR3 contains 13 residues. The CDR3: CASSPPSADTQYF. CDR3 bases: TGTGCCAGCTCACCACCGTCCGCAGATACGCAGTATTTT. Full variable domain (outside the CDR3, taken from reference TRBV18 and TRBJ2-3): NAGVMQNPRHLVRRRGQEARLRCSPMKGHSHVYWYRQLPEEGLKFMVYLQKENIIDESGMPKERFSAEFPKEGPSILRIQQVVRGDSAAYFCASSPPSADTQYFGPGTRLTVL.

This CDR3 is CASSSLNRGGNSPLHF. Written as DNA, the CDR3 is TGTGCCAGCAGCTCGCTAAACAGGGGTGGGAATTCACCCCTCCACTTT. The V call is TRBV7-3, the J call TRBJ1-6, with TRBD1 matching 7 bases. The germline V gene has CDR1 SGHTA and CDR2 FQGTGA. CDR3 length: 16 residues. With 4 bases clipped from V and 7 bases from J, the junction kept 10 bases outside the gene matches.

Worth noting for this clonotype: Just one base apart from a much larger clone, this may be a read error. The CDR3 here is CASSVGQETQYF. The DNA of the CDR3 is TGTGCCAGCAGTGTGGGGCAAGAGACCCAGTACTTC. The chain is built from TRBV2 and TRBJ2-5; D is undetermined. Germline V gives CDR1 SNHLY, CDR2 FYNNEI. This CDR3 has 12 residues. Deletions cut 4 bases from V and 2 bases from J, with 5 bases between.

The chain is built from TRBV18 and TRBJ2-1, with a tentative D call TRBD1 (6 bases). The CDR3 covers 16 residues. V was clipped by 3 bases and J by 7 bases, with 19 bases between them. Germline lookup yields CDR1 KGHSH and CDR2 LQKENI. CDR3 DNA sequence: TGTGCCAGCTCACCTTTAAGACAGGACCATACGAATGAGCAGTTCTTC. Translating gives CASSPLRQDHTNEQFF.

This chain connects TRBV19 to TRBJ2-3; 8 bases are a match to TRBD1. Germline V gives CDR1 LNHDA, CDR2 SQIVND (reference sequence). The junction had 10 bases not matched to a gene; V was cut back by 4 bases and J by 4 bases. The CDR3 is 16 amino acids. The DNA of the CDR3 is TGTGCCAGTAGTACCTCCGGGGGCAGGGGGCCAGATACGCAGTATTTT. Its translation: CASSTSGGRGPDTQYF.

This clonotype was recorded many times. This chain uses TRBV20-1 with TRBJ1-1, with TRBD1 as a possible D gene (6 bases). V lost 3 bases to trimming and J lost 6 bases, with 20 bases between them. The germline V gene encodes CDR1 DFQATT and CDR2 SNEGSKA (reference sequence). This CDR3 region has 15 residues. The CDR3 nucleotides are TGCAGTGCTAGGGCGAGCGGAGGGGGTAGCTCTGAAGCTTTCTTT. Encoded protein: CSARASGGGSSEAFF.

This clonotype was detected a few times. The chain is built from TRBV5-1 and TRBJ1-1; D is unclear. This CDR3 has 13 residues. Trimming shortened V by 4 bases and J by 0 bases, and 7 bases separated the two germline ends. Germline V gives CDR1 SGHRS, CDR2 YFSETQ. CDR3 residues: CASSASLNTEAFF. The CDR3 region has the DNA TGCGCCAGCAGCGCCAGCCTGAACACTGAAGCTTTCTTT.